This T cell receptor (beta chain) derives from a study of OX40 agonist ivuxolimab in advanced cancers. The study in broad terms: The costimulatory receptor OX40 (CD134) was targeted by ivuxolimab, a fully human IgG2 agonistic monoclonal antibody. The monotherapy dose-escalation portion (N ≈ 55 patients) of the phase I ivuxolimab trial is reported in the paper. Patients were allowed to have had prior anti-PD-1, anti-PD-L1 or anti-CTLA-4 therapy, and more than 35% of the dose-escalation patients had been treated with checkpoint inhibitors. Intravenous ivuxolimab was administered to patients every 2 weeks at six dose levels: 0.01, 0.1, 0.3, 1.5, 3 and 10 mg/kg. The dose-escalation cohort was 80% to 90% male with a mean age of approximately 60 years, ranging from roughly 23 to 80. Of the roughly 50 dose-escalation patients, hepatocellular carcinoma was present in roughly 19, melanoma in approximately 15, renal cell carcinoma in 9 and head and neck cancer in 9. The point of sequencing TCRbeta in the periphery was to test whether ivuxolimab changed TCR sequence diversity and drove clonal T-cell expansion. Three dose-escalation patients achieved partial responses, one with hepatocellular carcinoma and two with cutaneous melanoma.

The trial excluded patients who had a history of autoimmune disease or who were on systemic immunosuppression. Peripheral blood for TCR sequencing was collected from all dose cohorts at baseline, on cycle 4 day 1, and on cycle 7 day 1. The samples were drawn from a first-in-human, open-label, multicenter phase I dose-escalation trial of ivuxolimab. The trial enrolled adults with locally advanced or metastatic head and neck squamous cell, hepatocellular, melanoma or renal cell carcinoma. CD4+ and CD8+ T cells were sorted separately from peripheral blood before TCR sequencing. For sequencing of the TCRbeta CDR3 region, genomic DNA was extracted from the sorted cells. The immunoSEQ Assay was used for sequencing of TCRbeta CDR3 regions. TCRdb obtained this table from immuneACCESS and retained in-frame rearrangements with V and J assigned. These tables miss some clones; where compared with another copy, unresolved V genes account for less than half of the shortfall, and the remainder is unexplained. In this sample the table shows about 60,000 clones, nearly 90% of which occur a single time. Roughly an eighth of the sample comes from the top ten.

Comment on this clone: Its antigen target is currently unknown. No base-level quality is on record; no much larger clone is a single base apart.

V is reduced by 8 bases and J by 8 bases, leaving a spacing of 13 bases between them. The cysteine opens and the phenylalanine closes a CDR3 of 12 amino acids. Just CDR3 DNA is preserved here, 36 bases in frame from base 1. CDR1 and CDR2 are drawn from the germline V gene (reference sequence): SEHNR, FQNEAQ. Findings and caveats that apply to the study as a whole: Partial responders in the 0.1-3.0 mg/kg groups had among the lowest normalized peripheral clonal expansion, especially among CD8+ T cells. The antigen specificity of the clonally expanded peripheral T cells was not determined. At doses from 0.1 to 3.0 mg/kg, clonal expansion was seen in both CD4+ and CD8+ blood T cells between baseline and week 6. After ivuxolimab, CD8+ T cells had more expanded clones than CD4+ T cells on average. Low levels of normalized T-cell clonal expansion were also seen in some nonresponding patients.

Rearrangement joined TRBV7-9 to TRBJ2-1; no D gene can be assigned with confidence. This sequence originates from an adult with an advanced solid tumor such as melanoma, head and neck, liver or kidney cancer. This specimen was CD4+ or CD8+ T cells sorted from blood, taken in a trial of the OX40 agonist ivuxolimab. Here is the DNA: TGTGCCAGCGGGGTGAGAGGACATGAGCAGTTCTTC. Translated, this gives CASGVRGHEQFF.